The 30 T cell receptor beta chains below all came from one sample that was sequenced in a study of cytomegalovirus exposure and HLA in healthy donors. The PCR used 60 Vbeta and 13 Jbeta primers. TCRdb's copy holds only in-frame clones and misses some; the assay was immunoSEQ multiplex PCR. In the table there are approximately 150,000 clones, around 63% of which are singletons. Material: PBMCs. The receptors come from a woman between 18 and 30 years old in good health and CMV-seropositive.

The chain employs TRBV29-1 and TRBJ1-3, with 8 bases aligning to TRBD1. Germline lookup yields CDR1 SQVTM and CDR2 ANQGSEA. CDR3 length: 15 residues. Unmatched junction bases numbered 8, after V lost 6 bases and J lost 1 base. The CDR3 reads CSVDQGALSGNTIYF. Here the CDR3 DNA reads TGCAGCGTAGACCAGGGGGCCCTTTCTGGAAACACCATATATTTT.

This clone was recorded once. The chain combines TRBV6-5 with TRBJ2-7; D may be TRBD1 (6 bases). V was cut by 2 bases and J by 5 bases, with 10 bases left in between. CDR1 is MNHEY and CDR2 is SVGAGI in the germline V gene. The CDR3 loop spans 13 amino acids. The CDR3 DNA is TGTGCCAGCAGTTACCACCGACAGGACGAGCAGTACTTC. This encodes CASSYHRQDEQYF.

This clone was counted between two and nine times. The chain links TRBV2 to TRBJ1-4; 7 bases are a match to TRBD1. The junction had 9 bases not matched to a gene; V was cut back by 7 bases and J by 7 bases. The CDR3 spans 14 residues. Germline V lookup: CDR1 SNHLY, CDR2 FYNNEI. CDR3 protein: CASTIQGFGEKLFF. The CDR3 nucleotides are TGTGCCAGCACCATACAGGGGTTTGGTGAAAAACTGTTTTTT.

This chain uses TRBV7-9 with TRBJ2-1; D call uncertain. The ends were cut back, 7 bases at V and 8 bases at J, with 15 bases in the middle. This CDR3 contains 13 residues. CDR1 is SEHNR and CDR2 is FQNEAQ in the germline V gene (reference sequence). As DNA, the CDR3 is TGTGCCAGCATGGCCTTAGCTTTGGATGAGCAGTTCTTC. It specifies CASMALALDEQFF.

DNA for the CDR3: TGTGCCATCAGTGAGATAGTTGGCAATCAGCCCCAGCATTTT. Its translation: CAISEIVGNQPQHF. This chain uses TRBV10-3 with TRBJ1-5; no definite D call. The V end was cut by 2 bases, the J end by 2 bases, with 7 bases between. The CDR3 has 14 amino acids. Germline CDR1 is ENHRY and CDR2 is SYGVKD.

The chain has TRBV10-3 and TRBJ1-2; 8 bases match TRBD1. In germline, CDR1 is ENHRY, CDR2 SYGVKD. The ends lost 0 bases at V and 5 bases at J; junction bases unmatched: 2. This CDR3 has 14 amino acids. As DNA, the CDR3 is TGTGCCATCAGTGAGTCGGGGACAGGATATGGCTACACCTTC. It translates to CAISESGTGYGYTF.

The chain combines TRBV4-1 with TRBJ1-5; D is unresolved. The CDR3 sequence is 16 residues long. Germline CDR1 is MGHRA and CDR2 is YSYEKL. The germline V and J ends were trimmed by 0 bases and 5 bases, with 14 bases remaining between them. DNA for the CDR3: TGCGCCAGCAGCCAAGATCCGTCCCCCGCGCATCAGCCCCAGCATTTT. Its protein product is CASSQDPSPAHQPQHF.

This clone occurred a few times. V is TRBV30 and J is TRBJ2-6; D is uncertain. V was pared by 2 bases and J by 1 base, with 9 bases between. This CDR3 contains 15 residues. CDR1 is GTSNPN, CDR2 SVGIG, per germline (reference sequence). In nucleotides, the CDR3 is TGTGCCTGGAGTAAGAGGCCTTCTGGGGCCAACGTCCTGACTTTC. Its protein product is CAWSKRPSGANVLTF. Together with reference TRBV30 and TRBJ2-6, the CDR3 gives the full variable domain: SQTIHQWPATLVQPVGSPLSLECTVEGTSNPNLYWYRQAAGRGLQLLFYSVGIGQISSEVPQNLSASRPQDRQFILSSKKLLLSDSGFYLCAWSKRPSGANVLTFGAGSRLTVL.

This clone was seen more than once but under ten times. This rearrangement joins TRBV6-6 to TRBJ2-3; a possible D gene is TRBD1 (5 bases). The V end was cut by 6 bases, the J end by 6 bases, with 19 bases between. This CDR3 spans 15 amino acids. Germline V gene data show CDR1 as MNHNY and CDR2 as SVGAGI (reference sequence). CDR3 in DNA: TGTGCCAGCAGCTCAGACAGCCATAGGGCGGATACGCAGTATTTT. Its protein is CASSSDSHRADTQYF.

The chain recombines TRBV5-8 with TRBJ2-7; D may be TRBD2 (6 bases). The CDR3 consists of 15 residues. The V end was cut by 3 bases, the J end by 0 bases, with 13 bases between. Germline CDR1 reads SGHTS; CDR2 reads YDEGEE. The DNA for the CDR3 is TGTGCCAGCAGCTGGAGGGACTCCCGCTCCTACGAGCAGTACTTC. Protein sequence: CASSWRDSRSYEQYF. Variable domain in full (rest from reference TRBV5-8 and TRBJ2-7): EAGVTQSPTHLIKTRGQQATLRCSPISGHTSVYWYQQALGLGLQFLLWYDEGEERNRGNFPPRFSGRQFPNYSSELNVNALELEDSALYLCASSWRDSRSYEQYFGPGTRLTVT.

The CDR3 region is CSVEGAAGNTEAFF. In DNA, the CDR3 is TGCAGCGTTGAAGGGGCTGCAGGGAACACTGAAGCTTTCTTT. This chain connects TRBV29-1 to TRBJ1-1; D unresolved. The CDR3 length is 14 residues. CDR1 and CDR2 (germline): SQVTM, ANQGSEA. V was pared by 1 base and J by 1 base, with 10 bases between.

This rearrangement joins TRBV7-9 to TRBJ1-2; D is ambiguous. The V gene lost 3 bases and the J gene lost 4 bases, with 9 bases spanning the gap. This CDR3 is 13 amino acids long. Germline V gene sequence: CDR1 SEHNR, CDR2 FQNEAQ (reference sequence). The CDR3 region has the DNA TGTGCCAGCAGCTTTACAGAGCTCTATGGCTACACCTTC. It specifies CASSFTELYGYTF.

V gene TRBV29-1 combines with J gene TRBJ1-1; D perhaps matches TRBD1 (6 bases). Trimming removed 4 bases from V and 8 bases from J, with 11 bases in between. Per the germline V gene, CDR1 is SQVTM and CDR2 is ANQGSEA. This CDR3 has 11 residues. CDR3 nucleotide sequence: TGCAGCGTTGCCGGGGGGGCGGAAGCTTTCTTT. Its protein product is CSVAGGAEAFF.

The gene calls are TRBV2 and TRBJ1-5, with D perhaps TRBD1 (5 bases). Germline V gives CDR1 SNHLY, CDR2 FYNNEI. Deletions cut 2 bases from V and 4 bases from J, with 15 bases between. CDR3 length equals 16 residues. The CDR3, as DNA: TGTGCCAGCAGTGAACGAGAGGGAGGGGAAAATCAGCCCCAGCATTTT. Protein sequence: CASSEREGGENQPQHF. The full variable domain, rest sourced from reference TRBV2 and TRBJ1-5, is EPEVTQTPSHQVTQMGQEVILRCVPISNHLYFYWYRQILGQKVEFLVSFYNNEISEKSEIFDDQFSVERPDGSNFTLKIRSTKLEDSAMYFCASSEREGGENQPQHFGDGTRLSIL.

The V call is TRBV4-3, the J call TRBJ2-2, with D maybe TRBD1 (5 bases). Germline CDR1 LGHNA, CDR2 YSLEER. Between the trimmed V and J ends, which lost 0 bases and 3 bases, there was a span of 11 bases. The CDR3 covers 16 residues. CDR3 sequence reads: CASSQDVGPYTGELFF. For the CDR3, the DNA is TGCGCCAGCAGCCAAGACGTGGGGCCGTACACCGGGGAGCTGTTTTTT.

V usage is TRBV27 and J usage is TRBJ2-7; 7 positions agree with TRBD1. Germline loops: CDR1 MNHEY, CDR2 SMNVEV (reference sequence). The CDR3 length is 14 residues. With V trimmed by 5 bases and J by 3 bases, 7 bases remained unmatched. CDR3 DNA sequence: TGTGCCAGCAGTGTGACAGGGCTGGGCTACGAGCAGTACTTC. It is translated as CASSVTGLGYEQYF.

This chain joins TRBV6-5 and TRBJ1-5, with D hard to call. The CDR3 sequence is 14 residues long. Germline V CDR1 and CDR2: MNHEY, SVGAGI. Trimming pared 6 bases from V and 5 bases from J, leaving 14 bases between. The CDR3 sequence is CASSARWRDQPQHF. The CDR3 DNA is TGTGCCAGCAGCGCCCGATGGCGGGATCAGCCCCAGCATTTT.

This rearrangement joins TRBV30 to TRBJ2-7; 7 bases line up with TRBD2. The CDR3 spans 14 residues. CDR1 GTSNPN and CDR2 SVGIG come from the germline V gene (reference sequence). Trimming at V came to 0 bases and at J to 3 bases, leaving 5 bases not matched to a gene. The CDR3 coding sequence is TGTGCCTGGAGTGTAGACGGCGGGGGCTACGAGCAGTACTTC. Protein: CAWSVDGGGYEQYF.

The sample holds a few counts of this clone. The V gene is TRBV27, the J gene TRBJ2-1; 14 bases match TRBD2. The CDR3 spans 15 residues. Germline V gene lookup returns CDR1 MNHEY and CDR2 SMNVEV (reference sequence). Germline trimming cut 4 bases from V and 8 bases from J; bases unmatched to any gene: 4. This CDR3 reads CASSSGLAGVHEQFF. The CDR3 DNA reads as TGTGCCAGCAGTTCGGGACTAGCGGGAGTCCATGAGCAGTTCTTC.

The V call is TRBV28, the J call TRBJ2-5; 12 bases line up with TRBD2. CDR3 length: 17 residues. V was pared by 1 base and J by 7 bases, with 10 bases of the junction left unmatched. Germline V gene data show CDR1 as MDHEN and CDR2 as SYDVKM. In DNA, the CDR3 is TGTGCCAGCAGTTTATCCTGGACTAGCGGGGTGCGAGGGACCCAGTACTTC. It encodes CASSLSWTSGVRGTQYF. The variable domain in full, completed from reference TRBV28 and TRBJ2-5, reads DVKVTQSSRYLVKRTGEKVFLECVQDMDHENMFWYRQDPGLGLRLIYFSYDVKMKEKGDIPEGYSVSREKKERFSLILESASTNQTSMYLCASSLSWTSGVRGTQYFGPGTRLLVL.

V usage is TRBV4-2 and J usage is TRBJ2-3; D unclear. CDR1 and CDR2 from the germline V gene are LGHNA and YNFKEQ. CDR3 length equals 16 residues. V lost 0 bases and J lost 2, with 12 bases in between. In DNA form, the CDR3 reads TGTGCCAGCAGCCAAGATCAGAACGGAGCCACAGATACGCAGTATTTT. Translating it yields CASSQDQNGATDTQYF.

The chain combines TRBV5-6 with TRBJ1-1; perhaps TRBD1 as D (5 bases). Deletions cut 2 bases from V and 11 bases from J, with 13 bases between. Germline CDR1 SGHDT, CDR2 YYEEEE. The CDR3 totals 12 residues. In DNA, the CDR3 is TGTGCCAGCAGCTTCACGGGGGGTCGCGCTTTCTTT. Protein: CASSFTGGRAFF.

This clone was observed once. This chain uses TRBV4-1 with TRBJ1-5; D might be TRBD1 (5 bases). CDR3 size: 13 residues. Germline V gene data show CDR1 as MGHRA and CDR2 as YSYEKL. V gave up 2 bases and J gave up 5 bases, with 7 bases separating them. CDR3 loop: CASSQTGYQPQHF. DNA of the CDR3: TGCGCCAGCAGCCAAACAGGTTATCAGCCCCAGCATTTT.

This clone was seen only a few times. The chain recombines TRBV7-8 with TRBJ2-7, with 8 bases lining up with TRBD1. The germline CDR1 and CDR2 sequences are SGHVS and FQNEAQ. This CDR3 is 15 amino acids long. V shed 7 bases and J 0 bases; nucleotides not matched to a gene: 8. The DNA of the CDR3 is TGTGCCAGCATCGGTGACAGGGGTGGCTCCTACGAGCAGTACTTC. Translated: CASIGDRGGSYEQYF.

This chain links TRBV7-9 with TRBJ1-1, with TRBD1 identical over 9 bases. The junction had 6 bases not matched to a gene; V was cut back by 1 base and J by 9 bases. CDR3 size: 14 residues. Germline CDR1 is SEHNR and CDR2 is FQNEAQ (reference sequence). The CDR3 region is CASSLVLGQGKAFF. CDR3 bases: TGTGCCAGCAGCTTAGTTTTGGGACAGGGAAAAGCTTTCTTT.

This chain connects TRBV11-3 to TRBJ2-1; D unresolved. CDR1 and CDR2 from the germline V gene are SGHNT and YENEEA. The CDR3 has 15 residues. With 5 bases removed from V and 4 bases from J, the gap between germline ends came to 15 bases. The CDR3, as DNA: TGTGCCAGCAGCGTTAGGAGTGCGGTGTACAATGAGCAGTTCTTC. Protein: CASSVRSAVYNEQFF. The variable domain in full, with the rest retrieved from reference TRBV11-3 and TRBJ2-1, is EAGVVQSPRYKIIEKKQPVAFWCNPISGHNTLYWYLQNLGQGPELLIRYENEEAVDDSQLPKDRFSAERLKGVDSTLKIQPAELGDSAVYLCASSVRSAVYNEQFFGPGTRLTVL.

The CDR3 spells CASREKRLAGPDYNEQFF. For the CDR3, the DNA is TGTGCCAGTAGGGAGAAAAGACTAGCGGGTCCAGACTACAATGAGCAGTTCTTC. The chain is built from TRBV19 and TRBJ2-1, with 10 positions matching TRBD2. CDR3 length: 18 residues. The germline CDR1 and CDR2 sequences are LNHDA and SQIVND (reference sequence). The V segment lost 6 bases and the J segment 3 bases; nucleotides outside the gene matches: 14.

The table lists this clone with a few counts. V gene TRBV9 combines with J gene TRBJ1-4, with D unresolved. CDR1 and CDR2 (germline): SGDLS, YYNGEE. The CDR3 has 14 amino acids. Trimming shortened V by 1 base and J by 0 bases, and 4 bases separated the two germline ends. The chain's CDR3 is CASSVRATNEKLFF. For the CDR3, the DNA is TGTGCCAGCAGCGTACGCGCAACTAATGAAAAACTGTTTTTT. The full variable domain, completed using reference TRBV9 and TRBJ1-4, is DSGVTQTPKHLITATGQRVTLRCSPRSGDLSVYWYQQSLDQGLQFLIQYYNGEERAKGNILERFSAQQFPDLHSELNLSSLELGDSALYFCASSVRATNEKLFFGSGTQLSVL.

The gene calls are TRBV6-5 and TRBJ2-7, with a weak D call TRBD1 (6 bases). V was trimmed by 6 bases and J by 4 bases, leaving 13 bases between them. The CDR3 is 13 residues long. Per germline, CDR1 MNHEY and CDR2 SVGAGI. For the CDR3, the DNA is TGTGCCAGCAGGCCTGGACAGAATTACGAGCAGTACTTC. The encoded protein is CASRPGQNYEQYF.

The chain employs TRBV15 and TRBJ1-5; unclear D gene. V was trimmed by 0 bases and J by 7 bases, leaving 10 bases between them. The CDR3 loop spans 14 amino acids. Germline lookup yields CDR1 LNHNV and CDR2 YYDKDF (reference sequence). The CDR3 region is CATSRDRSGQPQHF. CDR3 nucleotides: TGTGCCACCAGCAGAGATCGCAGCGGGCAGCCCCAGCATTTT.